This T cell receptor beta chain was found in a study of PD-1 blockade in classical Hodgkin lymphoma. Time point reported: cycle 4 day 1 (C4D1), after less than 7 weeks of nivolumab. All trial patients relapsed after autologous stem cell transplantation. The CDR3 runs to 16 residues. Germline assignment: CDR1 SGDLS and CDR2 YYNGEE. V was clipped by 3 bases and J by 1 base; unmatched bases: 9. The table came from immunoSEQ multiplex PCR; TCRdb's copy has only in-frame clones and leaves some out. Altogether tens of thousands of clones are present, about 85% being singletons, with the ten largest covering about 8%.

The clonotype originates from a human donor with classical Hodgkin lymphoma. Here the sequenced sample was peripheral blood mononuclear cells (PBMCs), taken before the fourth cycle of nivolumab. The genes are TRBV9 and TRBJ1-1; 7 bases fit TRBD1. The DNA of the CDR3 is TGTGCCAGCAGCGCCGACAGGGCTGGTCCGAACACTGAAGCTTTCTTT. It yields the protein CASSADRAGPNTEAFF.